This passage covers 9 T cell receptor beta chains from one sample sequenced in a study of PD-L1 blockade in urothelial cancer. Time point reported: peripheral blood 6 weeks after treatment start. Produced via immunoSEQ multiplex PCR; TCRdb's table is partial and in-frame only. The sample has about 91,000 clones, around four fifths seen once; the top ten hold approximately 8.4%. The material was PBMCs, obtained around atezolizumab (anti-PD-L1) treatment. Every receptor here comes from a man in his 70s with urothelial cancer.

This chain uses TRBV5-1 with TRBJ1-2, with 7 positions matching TRBD1. Germline lookup yields CDR1 SGHRS and CDR2 YFSETQ. The CDR3 contains 15 residues. Losses at the gene ends were 4 bases for V and 6 bases for J; bases not matched to a gene: 12. The CDR3 region is CASSDGLQGWDGYTF. The CDR3 DNA reads as TGCGCCAGCAGCGATGGACTACAGGGGTGGGATGGCTACACCTTC.

The chain carries TRBV7-8 and TRBJ2-1; 7 bases align to TRBD2. The CDR3 length is 16 residues. Trimming cost V 5 bases and J 6 bases; bases outside gene matches: 13. CDR1 and CDR2 (germline): SGHVS, FQNEAQ. The DNA for the CDR3 is TGTGCCAGCAGCCCCACCGCGGGACTACACATCAATGAGCAGTTCTTC. Protein sequence: CASSPTAGLHINEQFF.

This clone was counted once. The rearrangement links TRBV19 to TRBJ2-2; the D gene is possibly TRBD1 (6 bases). Trimming took 3 bases from V and 5 from J, leaving 16 bases between them. Germline V gene lookup returns CDR1 LNHDA and CDR2 SQIVND (reference sequence). The CDR3 contains 16 residues. This CDR3 reads CASSIGAGVRTGELFF. The CDR3 DNA sequence: TGTGCCAGTAGTATCGGAGCAGGGGTAAGGACCGGGGAGCTGTTTTTT. The variable domain in full, completed from reference TRBV19 and TRBJ2-2, reads DGGITQSPKYLFRKEGQNVTLSCEQNLNHDAMYWYRQDPGQGLRLIYYSQIVNDFQKGDIAEGYSVSREKKESFPLTVTSAQKNPTAFYLCASSIGAGVRTGELFFGEGSRLTVL.

The rearrangement links TRBV19 to TRBJ1-2; D remains unclear. The CDR3 totals 14 residues. Trimming shortened V by 7 bases and J by 8 bases, and 20 bases separated the two germline ends. The V gene's germline CDR1 is LNHDA and CDR2 SQIVND (reference sequence). In nucleotides, the CDR3 is TGTGCCAGTACCCCCGGCGGGGAATTGGCGGGCTACACCTTC. This gives the protein CASTPGGELAGYTF.

This sequence joins TRBV19 and TRBJ2-1, with D perhaps TRBD2 (6 bases). The CDR3 is 14 residues long. V lost 3 bases and J lost 2, with 8 bases in between. Germline CDR1 LNHDA, CDR2 SQIVND (reference sequence). In DNA, the CDR3 is TGTGCCAGTAGTATTTCGGGGGCCTACAATGAGCAGTTCTTC. Its translation: CASSISGAYNEQFF.

J is TRBJ2-3 and V is TRBV9, with 10 nucleotides matching TRBD2. The germline V gene has CDR1 SGDLS and CDR2 YYNGEE. There are 16 residues in the CDR3. With 0 bases clipped from V and 6 bases from J, the junction kept 7 bases outside the gene matches. The CDR3 DNA is TGTGCCAGCAGCGTAGTAAGCGGGGGGGCTAGGGATACGCAGTATTTT. Translated, it gives CASSVVSGGARDTQYF.

The chain is built from TRBV20-1 and TRBJ1-4, with unresolved D. Germline lookup yields CDR1 DFQATT and CDR2 SNEGSKA (reference sequence). There are 11 residues in the CDR3. The germline V and J ends were trimmed by 7 bases and 6 bases, with 9 bases remaining between them. For the CDR3, the DNA is TGCAGTGTGGTCTCGGATGAAAAACTGTTTTTT. It specifies CSVVSDEKLFF.

This chain joins TRBV27 and TRBJ1-2, with 7 bases fitting TRBD1. Germline CDR1 and CDR2: MNHEY and SMNVEV (reference sequence). After removal of 5 bases from V and 8 bases from J, the junction contained 14 bases not matched to a gene. The CDR3 sequence is 15 residues long. The CDR3 region has the DNA TGTGCCAGCAGTCCGAGGTGGGGCACAGGGGTCGGCTACACCTTC. This translates into CASSPRWGTGVGYTF.

The V gene is TRBV27, the J gene TRBJ1-1; 9 bases are shared with TRBD1. Per germline, CDR1 MNHEY and CDR2 SMNVEV (reference sequence). Germline trimming cut 5 bases from V and 7 bases from J; bases unmatched to any gene: 17. CDR3 length: 17 residues. For the CDR3, the DNA is TGTGCCAGCAGTCTTCTAAAAATGGGGACAGGGCTGGATGAAGCTTTCTTT. Its translation: CASSLLKMGTGLDEAFF.